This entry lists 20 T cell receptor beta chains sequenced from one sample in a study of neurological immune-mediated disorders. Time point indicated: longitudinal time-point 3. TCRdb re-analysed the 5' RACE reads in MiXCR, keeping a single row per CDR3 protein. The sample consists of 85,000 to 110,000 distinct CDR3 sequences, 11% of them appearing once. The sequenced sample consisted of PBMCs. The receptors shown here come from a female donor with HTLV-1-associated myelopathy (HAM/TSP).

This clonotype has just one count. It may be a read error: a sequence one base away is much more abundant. This CDR3 reads CASTSRTGPGELFF. The CDR3 region has the DNA TGCGCCAGCACGTCCCGGACAGGGCCCGGGGAGCTGTTTTTT. V and J are TRBV5-1 and TRBJ2-2; 8 bases fit TRBD1. Germline V CDR1 and CDR2: SGHRS, YFSETQ. CDR3 length: 14 residues. V dropped 6 bases and J dropped 6; count of bases not matched to a gene: 7.

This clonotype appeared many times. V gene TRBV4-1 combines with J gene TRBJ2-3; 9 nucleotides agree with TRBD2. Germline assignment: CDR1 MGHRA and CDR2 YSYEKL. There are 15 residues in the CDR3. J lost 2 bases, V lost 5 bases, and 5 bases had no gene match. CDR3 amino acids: CASSSRLADTDTQYF. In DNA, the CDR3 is TGCGCCAGCAGCTCCCGACTAGCGGACACAGATACGCAGTATTTT.

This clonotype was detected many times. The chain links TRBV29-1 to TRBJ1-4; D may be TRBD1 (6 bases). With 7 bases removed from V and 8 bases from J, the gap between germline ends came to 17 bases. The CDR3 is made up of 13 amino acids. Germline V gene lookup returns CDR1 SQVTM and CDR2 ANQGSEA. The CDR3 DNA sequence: TGCAGCGCCCGTGGGGGGGGCCGGGAAAAACTGTTTTTT. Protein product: CSARGGGREKLFF. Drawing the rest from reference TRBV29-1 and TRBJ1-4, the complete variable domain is SAVISQKPSRDICQRGTSLTIQCQVDSQVTMMFWYRQQPGQSLTLIATANQGSEATYESGFVIDKFPISRPNLTFSTLTVSNMSPEDSSIYLCSARGGGREKLFFGSGTQLSVL.

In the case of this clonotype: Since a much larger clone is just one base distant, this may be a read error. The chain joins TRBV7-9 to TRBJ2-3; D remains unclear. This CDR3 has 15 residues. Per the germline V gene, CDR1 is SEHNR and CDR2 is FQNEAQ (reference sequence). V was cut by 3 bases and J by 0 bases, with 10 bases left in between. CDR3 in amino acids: CASSFSSSSTDTQYF. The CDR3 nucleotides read TGTGCCAGCAGCTTTTCCTCATCTAGCACAGATACGCAGTATTTT.

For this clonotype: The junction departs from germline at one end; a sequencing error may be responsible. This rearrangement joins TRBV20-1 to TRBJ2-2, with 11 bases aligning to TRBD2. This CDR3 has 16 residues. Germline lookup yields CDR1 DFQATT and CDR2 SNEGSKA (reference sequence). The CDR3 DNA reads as TGCAGTGCTAGGGGTCTAGCGGGGGGTCCCACCAGGGAGCTGTTTTTT. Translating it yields CSARGLAGGPTRELFF.

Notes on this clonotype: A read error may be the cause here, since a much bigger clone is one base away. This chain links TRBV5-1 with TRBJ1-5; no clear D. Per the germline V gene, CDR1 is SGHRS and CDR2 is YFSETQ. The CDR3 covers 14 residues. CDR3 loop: CASSLGEGNHPQHF. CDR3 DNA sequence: TGCGCCAGCAGCTTGGGAGAGGGCAATCATCCCCAGCATTTT.

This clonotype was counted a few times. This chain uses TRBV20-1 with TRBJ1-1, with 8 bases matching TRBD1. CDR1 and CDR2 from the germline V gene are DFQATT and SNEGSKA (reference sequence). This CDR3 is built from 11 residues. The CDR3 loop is CTGGAGTEAFF. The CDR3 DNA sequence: TGCACAGGGGGCGCTGGCACTGAAGCTTTCTTT.

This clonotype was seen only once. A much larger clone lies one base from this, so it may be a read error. The CDR3 nucleotides are TGCAGTGCCCCCGGCGGGGGGTACAATGAGCAGTTCTTC. Translated: CSAPGGGYNEQFF. The chain is built from TRBV20-1 and TRBJ2-1; TRBD2 matches at 8 bases. CDR1 DFQATT and CDR2 SNEGSKA come from the germline V gene (reference sequence). CDR3 length equals 13 residues. V was clipped by 6 bases and J by 4 bases; unmatched bases: 5.

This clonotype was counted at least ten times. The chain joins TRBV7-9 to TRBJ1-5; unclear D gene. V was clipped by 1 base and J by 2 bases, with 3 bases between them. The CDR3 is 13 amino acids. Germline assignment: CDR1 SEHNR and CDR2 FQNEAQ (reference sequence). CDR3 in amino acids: CASSLGRNQPQHF. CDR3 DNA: TGTGCCAGCAGCTTAGGGCGCAATCAGCCCCAGCATTTT.

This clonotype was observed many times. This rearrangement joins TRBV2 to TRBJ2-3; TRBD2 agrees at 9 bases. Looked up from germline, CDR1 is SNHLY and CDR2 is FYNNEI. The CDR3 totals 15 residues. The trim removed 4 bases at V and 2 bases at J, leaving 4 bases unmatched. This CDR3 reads CASSGGGGNTDTQYF. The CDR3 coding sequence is TGTGCCAGCAGTGGCGGGGGGGGCAACACAGATACGCAGTATTTT. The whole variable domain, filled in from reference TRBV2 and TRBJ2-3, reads EPEVTQTPSHQVTQMGQEVILRCVPISNHLYFYWYRQILGQKVEFLVSFYNNEISEKSEIFDDQFSVERPDGSNFTLKIRSTKLEDSAMYFCASSGGGGNTDTQYFGPGTRLTVL.

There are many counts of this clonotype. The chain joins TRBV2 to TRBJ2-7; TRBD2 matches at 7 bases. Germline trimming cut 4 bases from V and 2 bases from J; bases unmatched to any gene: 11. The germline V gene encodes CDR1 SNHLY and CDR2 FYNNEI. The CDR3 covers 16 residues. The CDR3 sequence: CASSVDGASGAYEQYF. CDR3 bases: TGTGCCAGCAGTGTAGATGGGGCTAGCGGAGCCTACGAGCAGTACTTC.

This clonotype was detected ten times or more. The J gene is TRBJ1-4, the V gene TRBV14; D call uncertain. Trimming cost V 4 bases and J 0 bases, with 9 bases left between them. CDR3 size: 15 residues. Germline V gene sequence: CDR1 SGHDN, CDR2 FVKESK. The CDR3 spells CASSRQVTTNEKLFF. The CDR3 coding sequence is TGTGCCAGCAGCCGTCAGGTTACAACTAATGAAAAACTGTTTTTT.

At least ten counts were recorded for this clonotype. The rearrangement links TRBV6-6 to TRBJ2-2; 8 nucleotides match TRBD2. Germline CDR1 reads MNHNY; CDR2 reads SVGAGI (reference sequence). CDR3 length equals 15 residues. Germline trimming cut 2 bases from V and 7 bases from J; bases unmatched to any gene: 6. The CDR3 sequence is CASSYGTSGVGELFF. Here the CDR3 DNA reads TGTGCCAGCAGTTACGGGACTAGTGGTGTCGGGGAGCTGTTTTTT.

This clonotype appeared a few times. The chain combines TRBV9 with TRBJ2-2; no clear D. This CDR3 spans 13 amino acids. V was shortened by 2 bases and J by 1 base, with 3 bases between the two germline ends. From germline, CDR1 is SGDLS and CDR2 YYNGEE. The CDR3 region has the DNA TGTGCCAGCAGCGTTAAGAACACCGGGGAGCTGTTTTTT. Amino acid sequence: CASSVKNTGELFF.

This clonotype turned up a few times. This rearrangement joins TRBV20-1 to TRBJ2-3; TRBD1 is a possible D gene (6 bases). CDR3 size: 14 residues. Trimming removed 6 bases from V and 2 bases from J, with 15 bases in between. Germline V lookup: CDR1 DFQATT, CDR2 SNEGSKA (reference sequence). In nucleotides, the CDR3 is TGCAGTGCCACCCCCCGGGACAACACAGATACGCAGTATTTT. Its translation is CSATPRDNTDTQYF.

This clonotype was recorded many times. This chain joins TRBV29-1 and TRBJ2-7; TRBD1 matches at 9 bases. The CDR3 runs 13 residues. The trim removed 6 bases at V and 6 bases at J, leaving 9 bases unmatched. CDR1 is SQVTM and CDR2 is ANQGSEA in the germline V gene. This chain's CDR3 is CSVQRLGQGEQYF. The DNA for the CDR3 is TGCAGCGTGCAAAGGTTGGGACAGGGCGAGCAGTACTTC.

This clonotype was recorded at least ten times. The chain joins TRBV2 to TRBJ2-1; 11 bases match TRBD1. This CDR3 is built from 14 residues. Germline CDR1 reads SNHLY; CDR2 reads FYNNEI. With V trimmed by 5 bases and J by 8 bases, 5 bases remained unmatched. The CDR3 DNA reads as TGTGCCAGCAGTCGGACAGGGGGCTTTGATGAGCAGTTCTTC. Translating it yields CASSRTGGFDEQFF.

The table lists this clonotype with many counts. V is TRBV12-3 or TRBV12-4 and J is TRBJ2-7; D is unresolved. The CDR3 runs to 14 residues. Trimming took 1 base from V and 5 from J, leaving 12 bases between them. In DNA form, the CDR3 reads TGTGCCAGCAGTTTAGGTCGCAGATCAAACGAGCAGTACTTC. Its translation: CASSLGRRSNEQYF.

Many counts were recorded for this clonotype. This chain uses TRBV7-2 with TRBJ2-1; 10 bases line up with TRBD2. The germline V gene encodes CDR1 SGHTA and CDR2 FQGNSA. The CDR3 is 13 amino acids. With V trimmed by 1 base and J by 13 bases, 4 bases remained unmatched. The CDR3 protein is CASSLGLAGAQFF. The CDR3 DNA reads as TGTGCCAGCAGCTTAGGTCTAGCGGGGGCTCAGTTCTTC.

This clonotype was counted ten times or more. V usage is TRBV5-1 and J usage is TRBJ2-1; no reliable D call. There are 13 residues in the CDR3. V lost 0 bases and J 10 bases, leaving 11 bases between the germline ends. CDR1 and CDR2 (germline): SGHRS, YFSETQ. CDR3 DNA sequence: TGCGCCAGCAGCTTGGGGGTGATCGGGGAGCAGTTCTTC. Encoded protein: CASSLGVIGEQFF.